What follows describes a single T cell receptor (beta chain). In germline, CDR1 is MNHNY, CDR2 SVGAGI (reference sequence). The CDR3 has 15 residues. V lost 5 bases, J lost 5 bases, and 16 bases lay in between. This specimen belongs to a study of T cell changes during pregnancy in multiple sclerosis. Method: immunoSEQ multiplex PCR; TCRdb's copy keeps in-frame clones and lacks some. The data contain about 92,000 clones, 92% of them singletons. The clonotype was recovered from a female donor with multiple sclerosis, enrolled in a pregnancy study. The sample consisted of peripheral blood, taken in the first trimester of pregnancy. V gene TRBV6-6 combines with J gene TRBJ2-1, with a possible D match to TRBD1 (6 bases). The DNA for the CDR3 is TGTGCCAGCAGTCCTCCCCGGACAGTTAACAATGAGCAGTTCTTC. Protein sequence: CASSPPRTVNNEQFF.